These 2 T cell receptor beta chains were sequenced from one sample in a study of T cells after yellow fever vaccination. Each CDR3 protein is one row after TCRdb ran MiXCR on the 5' RACE reads. The repertoire includes about 60,000 distinct CDR3 sequences, approximately 6.5% of them detected once, and 40% to 45% sits in the top ten. Sequences were derived from CD8+ T cells sorted from PBMCs, sampled on the day of the first yellow fever vaccination. The receptors were sampled from a man younger than 35 who received the YFV17D yellow fever vaccine.

This chain joins TRBV15 and TRBJ2-7; TRBD1 matches at 9 bases. This CDR3 comprises 15 residues. J lost 2 bases, V lost 1 base, and 3 bases had no gene match. From germline, CDR1 is LNHNV and CDR2 YYDKDF (reference sequence). The DNA for the CDR3 is TGTGCCACCAGCAGAGCCCGGGACAGGGCCTACGAGCAGTACTTC. This translates into CATSRARDRAYEQYF.

There are many counts of this clonotype. The V gene is TRBV18, the J gene TRBJ2-5; possible D gene TRBD2, 5 bases. The CDR3 covers 12 residues. Trimming took 2 bases from V and 5 from J, leaving 6 bases between them. Per the germline V gene, CDR1 is KGHSH and CDR2 is LQKENI. The CDR3 DNA follows: TGTGCCAGCTCACCAGGGAGCGAGACCCAGTACTTC. This sequence encodes CASSPGSETQYF.